The rows below give T cell receptor beta chains drawn from one sample of a study of blood T cell repertoires in COVID-19. Clones were read by immunoSEQ multiplex PCR, and TCRdb kept only the in-frame ones, dropping some. The sample consists of around 120,000 clones, about nine tenths of them appearing once. The sequencing input was peripheral blood. The origin of the receptors is a woman aged 70-85 years with acute or convalescent COVID-19. The CDR3 runs from the conserved cysteine through the conserved F or W. Each record gives: clone size, D gene, J gene, V gene, CDR3 protein, CDR3 DNA. The D gene is left open where the match is weak. Expanded clones are given a class, and other clones once, few, many or no size at all.

>NA|NA|TRBJ1-5|TRBV5-5
CASSGGENQPQHF
TGTGCCAGCAGTGGGGGGGAGAACCAACCCCAGCATTTT
>NA|NA|TRBJ2-3|TRBV13
CASSLFQLTDTQYF
TGTGCCAGCAGCTTATTCCAGTTAACAGATACGCAGTATTTT
>NA|NA|TRBJ1-1|TRBV18
CASSPIAMNTEAFF
TGTGCCAGCTCACCAATAGCCATGAACACTGAAGCTTTCTTT
>NA|TRBD2|TRBJ2-3|TRBV2
CASKAGGQTDTQYF
TGTGCCAGCAAAGCGGGGGGGCAGACAGATACGCAGTATTTT
>NA|NA|TRBJ2-4|TRBV11-2
CASSLSEGGNIQYF
TGTGCCAGCAGCTTATCCGAAGGGGGAAACATTCAGTACTTC
>NA|NA|TRBJ2-1|TRBV18
CASSPPQGGSYNEQFF
TGTGCCAGCTCACCCCCCCAGGGAGGCTCCTACAATGAGCAGTTCTTC
>NA|TRBD1|TRBJ2-5|TRBV5-5
CASSFGTGGFQETQYF
TGTGCCAGCAGCTTCGGGACAGGGGGCTTCCAAGAGACCCAGTACTTC
>NA|NA|TRBJ1-3|TRBV18
CASSPARQTNSGNTIYF
TGTGCCAGCTCACCAGCGCGGCAGACCAATTCTGGAAACACCATATATTTT
>NA|NA|TRBJ1-4|TRBV5-1
CASSSDFGQDEKLFF
TGCGCCAGCAGCTCCGATTTTGGGCAGGATGAAAAACTGTTTTTT
>once|TRBD1|TRBJ1-2|TRBV7-9
CASSLVAGGFGYTF
TGTGCCAGCAGCTTAGTGGCAGGGGGCTTTGGCTACACCTTC
>NA|NA|TRBJ1-5|TRBV3-1/TRBV3-2
CASSPRRGNQPQHF
TGTGCCAGCAGCCCCCGGCGGGGCAATCAGCCCCAGCATTTT
>NA|TRBD1|TRBJ1-2|TRBV5-1
CASSFGQGAYGYTF
TGCGCCAGCAGCTTTGGTCAGGGGGCCTATGGCTACACCTTC
>NA|NA|TRBJ2-5|TRBV14
CASSQDLQETQYF
TGTGCCAGCAGCCAAGACTTACAAGAGACCCAGTACTTC
>NA|TRBD1|TRBJ1-2|TRBV28
CASSDRAWTF
TGTGCCAGCAGTGACAGGGCATGGACCTTC
>NA|NA|TRBJ1-2|TRBV28
CASKGGSYGYTF
TGTGCCAGCAAGGGGGGGAGTTATGGCTACACCTTC
>NA|TRBD2|TRBJ2-5|TRBV12-3/TRBV12-4
CASSFYSGQTQYF
TGTGCCAGCAGTTTCTATAGCGGGCAGACCCAGTACTTC
>NA|NA|TRBJ1-1|TRBV5-1
CASSLVAAGEGTEAFF
TGCGCCAGCAGCTTGGTAGCGGCAGGTGAAGGCACTGAAGCTTTCTTT
>NA|TRBD1|TRBJ1-2|TRBV27
CASRGPSGQGADWYGYTF
TGTGCCAGTAGGGGGCCGTCGGGGCAGGGGGCGGACTGGTATGGCTACACCTTC
>NA|NA|TRBJ2-1|TRBV4-2
CASSQVILALTYSYNEQFF
TGTGCCAGCAGCCAAGTTATCCTAGCACTAACGTACTCCTACAATGAGCAGTTCTTC
>NA|TRBD1|TRBJ2-2|TRBV5-1
CASSLPGQGSRRMNTGELFF
TGCGCCAGCAGCTTACCGGGACAGGGTTCGCGGCGAATGAACACCGGGGAGCTGTTTTTT
>NA|TRBD1|TRBJ2-7|TRBV6-5
CASSYGQGSYEQYF
TGTGCCAGCAGTTACGGACAGGGCTCCTACGAGCAGTACTTC
>NA|NA|TRBJ1-1|TRBV7-9
CASSVGEMNTEAFF
TGTGCCAGCAGCGTAGGGGAGATGAACACTGAAGCTTTCTTT